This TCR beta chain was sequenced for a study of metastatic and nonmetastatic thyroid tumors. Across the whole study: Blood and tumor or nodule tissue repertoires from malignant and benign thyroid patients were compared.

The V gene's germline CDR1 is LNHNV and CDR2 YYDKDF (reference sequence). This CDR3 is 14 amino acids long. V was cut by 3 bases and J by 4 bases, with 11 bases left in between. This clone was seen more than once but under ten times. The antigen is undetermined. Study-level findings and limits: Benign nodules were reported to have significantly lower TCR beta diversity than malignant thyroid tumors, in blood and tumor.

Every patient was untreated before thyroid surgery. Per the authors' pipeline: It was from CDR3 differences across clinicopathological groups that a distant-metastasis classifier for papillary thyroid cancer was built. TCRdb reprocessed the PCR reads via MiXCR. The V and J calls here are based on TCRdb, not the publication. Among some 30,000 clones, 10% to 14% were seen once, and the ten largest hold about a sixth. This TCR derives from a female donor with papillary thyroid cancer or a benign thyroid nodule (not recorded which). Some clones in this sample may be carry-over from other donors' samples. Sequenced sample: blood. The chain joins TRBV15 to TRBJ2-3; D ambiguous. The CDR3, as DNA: TGTGCCACCAGCAGCGTCCGGTGGGCAGATACGCAGTATTTT. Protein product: CATSSVRWADTQYF.